This T cell receptor beta chain was obtained from a study of T cell responses to AZD1222 COVID-19 vaccine (dated by TCRdb to the early 2020s). For context, the study as a whole: Because spike-specific TCR depth and breadth did not differ between the two schedules, AZD1222 recipients who got a second dose at roughly 4 weeks were pooled with those who got a second dose at roughly 12 weeks. TCR sequencing covered 230 to 250 trial participants: 207 given two doses of AZD1222 and around 26 given two doses of MenACWY control vaccine. Enrollment into the trials was organized by age into subgroups of 18-55, 56-69 and 70-plus years, and those subgroups contained about 160, 30 and 59 TCR-sequenced participants, respectively.

The sample's time point label, in plain terms: baseline before first vaccination. Vaccinee samples were obtained from the UK trials COV001 and COV002, which included a single-blind randomized controlled phase 2/3 trial of AZD1222 (ChAdOx1 nCoV-19) in healthy adults. For TCRbeta chain sequencing, PBMC samples from trial participants were taken at day 0 and at day 28 after the second dose. CDR1 is given as ENHRY and CDR2 as SYGVKD, both from the germline V gene. V and J lose 0 bases and 0 bases, and a span of 3 bases separates them. The CDR3 goes from the cysteine to the phenylalanine over 14 residues. Only CDR3 DNA remains: 42 bases, in frame from the first base. This clone was recorded a few times. The target of this receptor is not known. It has no much larger one-base neighbor in the sample; base qualities were not kept. Paper-wide results and their limitations: Epitopes outside the regions mutated in the B.1.351 and B.1.1.7 variants were reportedly recognized by nearly half of the unique spike-specific TCRs. In the small 56-69-year group, the increase in depth fell short of significance, most likely because of low power. The whole spike protein was spanned by vaccine-associated CD4 TCRs, and dominant responses were seen in regions 160-218 and 743-854. Spike-specific TCR breadth and depth rose significantly after two AZD1222 doses compared with day 0 and with MenACWY recipients. Participants were mostly white British, with more females than males. The authors suggested clonal diversity may have been underestimated. Because no day 14 peak-response samples were available, repertoires were characterized only after the peak T cell response. Conclusions about previously exposed vaccinees were limited because only six AZD1222 recipients were SARS-CoV-2 seropositive at baseline.

The CDR3 regions of human TCRbeta chains were subjected to immunosequencing. The study's own analysis went as follows. Repertoire TCRs were matched against a reference library of SARS-CoV-2-specific TCRs generated with the MIRA antigen-specificity platform. Breadth meant the fraction of unique TCRs that were SARS-CoV-2-associated, whereas depth meant the fraction of total T cells that were SARS-CoV-2-associated. Using the MIRA data, each spike-specific TCR was mapped to the spike region that the TCR reacts to and placed in a CD4 or CD8 class. Log10-transformed breadth and depth values were compared by one-way ANOVA with Sidak's multiple comparisons tests. Sourced from immuneACCESS, this table was stored by TCRdb with only in-frame sequences that have V and J called. A share of the clones is absent; for the studies checked, an unresolved V gene accounts for under half, and the remainder has no known explanation. For V, J and clone size, that table is used; D and trimming come from the DNA. Here the sample has roughly 20,000 clones; 82% occur a single time. The ten most abundant clones make up 40% to 45% of the sample.

Sequenced here: peripheral blood, sampled on day 0 of AZD1222 vaccination. The chain couples TRBV10-3 to TRBJ1-5; no confident D gene assignment can be made. The source is an adult in good health. The nucleotides are TGTGCCATCAGTGAGTCCGTTAGCAATCAGCCCCAGCATTTT. This encodes CAISESVSNQPQHF.